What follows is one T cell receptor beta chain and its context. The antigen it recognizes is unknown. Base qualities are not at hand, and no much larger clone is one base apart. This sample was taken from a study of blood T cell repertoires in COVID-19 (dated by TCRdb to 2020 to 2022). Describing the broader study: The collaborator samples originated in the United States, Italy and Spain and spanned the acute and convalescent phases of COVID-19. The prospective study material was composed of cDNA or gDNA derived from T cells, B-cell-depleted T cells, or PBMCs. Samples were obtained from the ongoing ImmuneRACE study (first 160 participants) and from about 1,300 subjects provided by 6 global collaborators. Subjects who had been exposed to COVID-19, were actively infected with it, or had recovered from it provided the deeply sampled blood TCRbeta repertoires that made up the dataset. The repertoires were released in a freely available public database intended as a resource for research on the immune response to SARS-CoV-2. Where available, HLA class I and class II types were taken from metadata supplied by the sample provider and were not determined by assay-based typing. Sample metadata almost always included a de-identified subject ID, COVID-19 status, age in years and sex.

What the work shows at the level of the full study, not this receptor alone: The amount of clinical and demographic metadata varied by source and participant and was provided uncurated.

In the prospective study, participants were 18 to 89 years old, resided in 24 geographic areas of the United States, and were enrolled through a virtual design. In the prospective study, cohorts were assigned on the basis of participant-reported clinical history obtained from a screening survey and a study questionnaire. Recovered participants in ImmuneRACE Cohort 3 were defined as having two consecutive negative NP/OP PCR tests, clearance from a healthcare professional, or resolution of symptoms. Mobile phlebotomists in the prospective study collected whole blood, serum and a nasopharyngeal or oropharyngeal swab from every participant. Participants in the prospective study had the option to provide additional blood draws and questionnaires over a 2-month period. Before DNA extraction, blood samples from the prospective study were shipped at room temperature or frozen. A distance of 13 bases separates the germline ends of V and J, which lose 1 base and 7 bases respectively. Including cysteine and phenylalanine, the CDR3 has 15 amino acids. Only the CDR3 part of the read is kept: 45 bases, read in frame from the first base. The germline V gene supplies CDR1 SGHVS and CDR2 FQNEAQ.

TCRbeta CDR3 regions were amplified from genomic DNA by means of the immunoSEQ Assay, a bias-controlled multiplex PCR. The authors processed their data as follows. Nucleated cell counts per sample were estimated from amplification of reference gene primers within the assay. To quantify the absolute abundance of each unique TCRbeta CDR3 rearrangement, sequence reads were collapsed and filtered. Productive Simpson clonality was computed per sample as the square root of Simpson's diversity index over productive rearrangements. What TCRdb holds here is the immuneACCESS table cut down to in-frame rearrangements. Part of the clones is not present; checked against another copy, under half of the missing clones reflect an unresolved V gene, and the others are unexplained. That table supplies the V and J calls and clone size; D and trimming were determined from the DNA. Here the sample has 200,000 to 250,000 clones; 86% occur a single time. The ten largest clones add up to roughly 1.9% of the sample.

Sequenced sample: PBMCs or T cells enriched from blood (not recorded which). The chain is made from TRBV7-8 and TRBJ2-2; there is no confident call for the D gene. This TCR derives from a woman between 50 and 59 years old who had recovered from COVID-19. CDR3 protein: CASSLEMLGVGELFF. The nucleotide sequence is TGTGCCAGCAGCTTAGAGATGCTAGGTGTCGGGGAGCTGTTTTTT.